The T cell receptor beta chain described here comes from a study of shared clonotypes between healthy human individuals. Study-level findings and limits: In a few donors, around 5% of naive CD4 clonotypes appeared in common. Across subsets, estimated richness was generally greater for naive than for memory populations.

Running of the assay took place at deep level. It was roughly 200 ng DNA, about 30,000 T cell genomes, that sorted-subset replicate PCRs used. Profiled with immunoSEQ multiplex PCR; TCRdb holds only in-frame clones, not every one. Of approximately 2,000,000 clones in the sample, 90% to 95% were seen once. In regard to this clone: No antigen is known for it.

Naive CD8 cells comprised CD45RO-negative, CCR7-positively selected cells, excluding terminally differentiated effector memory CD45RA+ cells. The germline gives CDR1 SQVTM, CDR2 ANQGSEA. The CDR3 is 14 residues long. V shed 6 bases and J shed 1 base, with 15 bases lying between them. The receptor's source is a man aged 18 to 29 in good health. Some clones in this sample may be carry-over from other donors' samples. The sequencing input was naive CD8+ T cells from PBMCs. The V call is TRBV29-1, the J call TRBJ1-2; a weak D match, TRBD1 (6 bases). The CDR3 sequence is CSVRTNRDNYGYTF. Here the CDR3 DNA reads TGCAGCGTACGAACCAACAGGGATAACTATGGCTACACCTTC.